The 8 T cell receptor beta chains presented below share a single source sample, sequenced in a study of spatial heterogeneity in lung cancer. Time point defined: sample taken at primary tumor resection. TCRdb reprocessed the 5' RACE reads via MiXCR and lists one record per CDR3 protein. The table records tens of thousands of distinct CDR3 sequences, approximately 5.7% of them present only once. The sample was PBMCs, taken at surgery. The receptors shown here come from a male donor with early-stage non-small cell lung cancer.

Ten or more counts support this clonotype. The rearrangement uses TRBV7-2 and TRBJ2-1; a possible D gene is TRBD1 (5 bases). CDR1 and CDR2 (germline): SGHTA, FQGNSA. The CDR3 is 15 residues long. V lost 1 base, J lost 2 bases, and 9 bases lay in between. The CDR3 sequence is CASSLEADTYNEQFF. Here the CDR3 DNA reads TGTGCCAGCAGCTTAGAGGCGGACACCTACAATGAGCAGTTCTTC. The full variable domain, with the rest looked up from reference TRBV7-2 and TRBJ2-1, is GAGVSQSPSNKVTEKGKDVELRCDPISGHTALYWYRQSLGQGLEFLIYFQGNSAPDKSGLPSDRFSAERTGGSVSTLTIQRTQQEDSAVYLCASSLEADTYNEQFFGPGTRLTVL.

This clonotype was picked up many times. The V call is TRBV12-5, the J call TRBJ2-1; the D gene is possibly TRBD2 (5 bases). Trimming left V 7 bases short and J 6 bases short, with 10 bases between. The CDR3 has 12 residues. Germline V gene sequence: CDR1 LGHNT, CDR2 FRNRAP. The chain's CDR3 is CASDNGLNEQFF. The CDR3 region has the DNA TGTGCTAGTGATAATGGACTCAATGAGCAGTTCTTC.

This clonotype has only a few counts. The chain couples TRBV20-1 to TRBJ2-1, with 8 bases aligning to TRBD1. The CDR3 loop spans 14 amino acids. CDR1 and CDR2 from the germline V gene are DFQATT and SNEGSKA (reference sequence). The V and J ends lost 1 base and 7 bases, in that order; junction bases with no gene match: 6. CDR3 bases: TGCAGTGCTAGAGTTCAGGGGGCGGGTAATGAGCAGTTCTTC. Protein product: CSARVQGAGNEQFF.

This clonotype was seen many times. The rearrangement joins TRBV6-6 to TRBJ2-7; TRBD2 matches at 13 bases. The CDR3 contains 16 residues. Per germline, CDR1 MNHNY and CDR2 SVGAGI (reference sequence). Germline trimming cut 6 bases from V and 3 bases from J; bases unmatched to any gene: 8. As DNA, the CDR3 is TGTGCCAGCAGCGGAGGACTAGCGGGGGCCAACTACGAGCAGTACTTC. Residues: CASSGGLAGANYEQYF.

This clonotype was seen repeatedly, ten times or more. The chain combines TRBV29-1 with TRBJ2-1; D is perhaps TRBD1 (6 bases). V was cut by 6 bases and J by 7 bases, with 16 bases left in between. Germline V lookup: CDR1 SQVTM, CDR2 ANQGSEA. CDR3 size: 13 residues. CDR3 in amino acids: CSVTGQNRNEQFF. CDR3 nucleotides: TGCAGCGTCACCGGACAGAATAGGAATGAGCAGTTCTTC.

This clonotype has more than one count but fewer than ten. J is TRBJ1-1 and V is TRBV11-2; weak D call: TRBD1 (5 bases). This CDR3 comprises 20 residues. V lost 0 bases to trimming and J lost 6 bases, with 29 bases between them. CDR1 SGHAT and CDR2 FQNNGV come from the germline V gene. CDR3 in DNA: TGTGCCAGCAGCTTAGATCTAAGGGGTGTGCCGGACGGGTTAAGTCCTGAAGCTTTCTTT. Amino acid sequence: CASSLDLRGVPDGLSPEAFF.

This clonotype appeared many times. The V gene is TRBV27, the J gene TRBJ2-1; 8 bases agree with TRBD2. Trimming at V came to 7 bases and at J to 8 bases, leaving 13 bases not matched to a gene. The CDR3 spans 15 residues. The V gene's germline CDR1 is MNHEY and CDR2 SMNVEV (reference sequence). CDR3 loop: CASTRSGGPFYEQFF. CDR3 bases: TGTGCCAGCACCCGCTCGGGAGGGCCCTTTTATGAGCAGTTCTTC.

Many counts were recorded for this clonotype. V is TRBV11-2 and J is TRBJ2-4, with a weak D call TRBD1 (6 bases). The germline V and J ends were trimmed by 5 bases and 2 bases, with 13 bases remaining between them. Germline V gene sequence: CDR1 SGHAT, CDR2 FQNNGV. The CDR3 is 15 residues long. CDR3 residues: CASSPLQGPKNIQYF. The CDR3, as DNA: TGTGCCAGCAGCCCATTACAGGGCCCCAAAAACATTCAGTACTTC. Looking up the rest from reference TRBV11-2 and TRBJ2-4 gives the full variable domain: EAGVAQSPRYKIIEKRQSVAFWCNPISGHATLYWYQQILGQGPKLLIQFQNNGVVDDSQLPKDRFSAERLKGVDSTLKIQPAKLEDSAVYLCASSPLQGPKNIQYFGAGTRLSVL.